Following are 24 T cell receptor beta chains from one sample sequenced in a study of OX40 agonist ivuxolimab in advanced cancers. Generated by immunoSEQ multiplex PCR, the TCRdb table keeps only in-frame clones and is missing some. Of around 80,000 clones listed, 89% are singletons. The source material was CD4+ or CD8+ T cells sorted from blood, sampled in a trial of the OX40 agonist ivuxolimab. The receptors were sampled from an adult with an advanced solid tumor such as melanoma, head and neck, liver or kidney cancer.

The V call is TRBV7-2, the J call TRBJ1-2, with D perhaps matching TRBD1 (6 bases). Trimming took off 5 bases at V and 5 bases at J, with 12 bases between the two ends. Germline V lookup: CDR1 SGHTA, CDR2 FQGNSA. This CDR3 comprises 13 residues. The CDR3 loop is CASSVSTGYGYTF. The DNA of the CDR3 is TGTGCCAGCAGCGTAAGCACAGGGTATGGCTACACCTTC.

This clone occurred once. The V call is TRBV6-1, the J call TRBJ2-1, with TRBD2 matching over 14 bases. The germline V gene has CDR1 MNHNS and CDR2 SASEGT. This CDR3 spans 17 amino acids. Trimming at V came to 4 bases and at J to 0 bases, leaving 2 bases not matched to a gene. The CDR3 DNA reads as TGTGCCAGCAGTGGACTAGCGGGAGGGAGCTCCTACAATGAGCAGTTCTTC. Protein sequence: CASSGLAGGSSYNEQFF.

The V and J genes are TRBV6-6 and TRBJ2-1; 9 bases agree with TRBD2. The CDR3 totals 13 residues. Losses at the gene ends were 0 bases for V and 13 bases for J; bases not matched to a gene: 4. Germline values: CDR1 MNHNY, CDR2 SVGAGI (reference sequence). CDR3 residues: CASSYSIAGEQFF. Here the CDR3 DNA reads TGTGCCAGCAGTTACTCTATAGCGGGAGAACAGTTCTTC.

This chain joins TRBV5-1 and TRBJ2-7, with 10 bases identical to TRBD1. This CDR3 has 16 amino acids. V shed 0 bases and J 3 bases; nucleotides not matched to a gene: 6. Germline CDR1 is SGHRS and CDR2 is YFSETQ. The chain's CDR3 is CASSLVGTGADYEQYF. For the CDR3, the DNA is TGCGCCAGCAGCTTGGTGGGGACAGGGGCCGACTACGAGCAGTACTTC.

This clone was detected only once. This chain uses TRBV6-1 with TRBJ1-6, with D tentatively TRBD1 (5 bases). The CDR3 is 15 amino acids. Deletions cut 6 bases from V and 0 bases from J, with 9 bases between. Germline assignment: CDR1 MNHNS and CDR2 SASEGT. The CDR3 here is CASRTGSSYNSPLHF. In nucleotides, the CDR3 is TGTGCCAGCAGAACAGGCAGCTCCTATAATTCACCCCTCCACTTT.

V is TRBV2 and J is TRBJ2-7; 10 nucleotides align to TRBD1. Looked up from germline, CDR1 is SNHLY and CDR2 is FYNNEI. The CDR3 covers 14 residues. V was clipped by 4 bases and J by 2 bases; unmatched bases: 2. The CDR3 reads CASSGQGAAYEQYF. The CDR3 DNA is TGTGCCAGCAGTGGACAGGGGGCTGCCTACGAGCAGTACTTC.

This sequence joins TRBV30 and TRBJ1-6, with D uncertain. V lost 4 bases and J lost 0, with 10 bases in between. The CDR3 is 15 amino acids. In germline, CDR1 is GTSNPN, CDR2 SVGIG (reference sequence). CDR3 protein: CAWKDFSSYNSPLHF. The CDR3 DNA is TGTGCCTGGAAAGACTTTAGCTCCTATAATTCACCCCTCCACTTT.

The chain is built from TRBV11-2 and TRBJ1-1; D is unclear. Per the germline V gene, CDR1 is SGHAT and CDR2 is FQNNGV. This CDR3 has 15 amino acids. The germline V and J ends were trimmed by 3 bases and 1 base, with 12 bases remaining between them. The CDR3, as DNA: TGTGCCAGCAGCTTGAGTGGATCAGGGAACACTGAAGCTTTCTTT. The encoded protein is CASSLSGSGNTEAFF.

The genes are TRBV11-2 and TRBJ1-2, with 12 bases that match TRBD1. CDR3 length: 17 amino acids. V shed 2 bases, J shed 5 bases, and the junction held 9 bases outside the gene matches. CDR1 SGHAT and CDR2 FQNNGV come from the germline V gene. CDR3 protein: CASSLRPGGQGAYGYTF. The CDR3 nucleotides read TGTGCCAGCAGCTTACGTCCCGGGGGACAGGGGGCGTATGGCTACACCTTC.

On this clone itself: Other nucleotide sequences in the sample specify the same CDR3. The rearrangement joins TRBV7-9 to TRBJ2-3, with D possibly matching TRBD1 (6 bases). Germline CDR1 and CDR2: SEHNR and FQNEAQ (reference sequence). The CDR3 is made up of 13 amino acids. With 3 bases removed from V and 6 bases from J, the gap between germline ends came to 10 bases. DNA of the CDR3: TGTGCCAGCAGCTTCCCTAGGGGGGATACGCAGTATTTT. Amino acids: CASSFPRGDTQYF.

V and J are TRBV7-9 and TRBJ1-3; no definite D call. Per the germline V gene, CDR1 is SEHNR and CDR2 is FQNEAQ (reference sequence). V was cut by 2 bases and J by 3 bases, with 2 bases left in between. The CDR3 has 12 residues. The CDR3 nucleotides are TGTGCCAGCAGCTTACTTGGAAACACCATATATTTT. Its protein product is CASSLLGNTIYF.

The chain combines TRBV27 with TRBJ1-5, with D maybe TRBD1 (5 bases). CDR1 MNHEY and CDR2 SMNVEV come from the germline V gene (reference sequence). V dropped 7 bases and J dropped 6 bases, with 10 bases sitting between them. The CDR3 runs to 12 residues. The CDR3 here is CASNGAGQPQHF. DNA of the CDR3: TGTGCCAGCAACGGGGCTGGTCAGCCCCAGCATTTT.

V and J are TRBV6-5 and TRBJ1-6; D is unresolved. With 5 bases removed from V and 9 bases from J, the gap between germline ends came to 11 bases. CDR3 length: 13 amino acids. The germline V gene encodes CDR1 MNHEY and CDR2 SVGAGI. CDR3 bases: TGTGCCAGCAGTACCGGAAGAACTTCACCCCTCCACTTT. Translation gives CASSTGRTSPLHF.

The chain is built from TRBV19 and TRBJ2-7; 9 bases agree with TRBD1. V shed 6 bases and J 1 base; nucleotides not matched to a gene: 4. The CDR3 consists of 14 residues. The V gene's germline CDR1 is LNHDA and CDR2 SQIVND (reference sequence). The CDR3 here is CASRRGQGSYEQYF. In nucleotides, the CDR3 is TGTGCCAGTAGACGTGGACAGGGGTCCTACGAGCAGTACTTC.

The chain uses TRBV5-3 and TRBJ2-5; D is possibly TRBD1 (5 bases). TRBV5-3 is an ORF; its function is uncertain. The CDR3 has 14 amino acids. With 4 bases removed from V and 5 bases from J, the gap between germline ends came to 15 bases. CDR3 in DNA: TGTGCCAGAAGCCCTCAGGGCCCACCCGAGACCCAGTACTTC. The encoded protein is CARSPQGPPETQYF.

The chain uses TRBV19 and TRBJ2-1; possible D gene TRBD2, 7 bases. Germline V lookup: CDR1 LNHDA, CDR2 SQIVND (reference sequence). Trimming removed 1 base from V and 2 bases from J, with 15 bases in between. The CDR3 runs 17 residues. The DNA of the CDR3 is TGTGCCAGTAGTATAGGTCTGGGAGGGGGAACCTACAATGAGCAGTTCTTC. It specifies CASSIGLGGGTYNEQFF.

V is TRBV15 and J is TRBJ2-7, with a possible D match to TRBD2 (5 bases). Germline CDR1 and CDR2: LNHNV and YYDKDF (reference sequence). This CDR3 has 14 amino acids. V was pared by 0 bases and J by 1 base, with 7 bases between. Written as DNA, the CDR3 is TGTGCCACCAGCAGAGAGCGGGTTTCCTACGAGCAGTACTTC. Translated, it gives CATSRERVSYEQYF.

CDR3 amino acids: CASSNPPNTEAFF. The CDR3 DNA is TGTGCCAGCAGCAACCCTCCGAACACTGAAGCTTTCTTT. The V call is TRBV11-3, the J call TRBJ1-1, with unresolved D. Germline V gene sequence: CDR1 SGHNT, CDR2 YENEEA. The CDR3 has 13 residues. Trimming removed 5 bases from V and 1 base from J, with 8 bases in between.

The chain recombines TRBV7-9 with TRBJ1-1; a weak D match, TRBD1 (6 bases). This CDR3 comprises 12 residues. CDR1 is SEHNR and CDR2 is FQNEAQ in the germline V gene (reference sequence). The V gene lost 5 bases and the J gene lost 6 bases, with 10 bases spanning the gap. The DNA of the CDR3 is TGTGCCAGCAGCCTCAGGGGAGCTGAAGCTTTCTTT. It specifies CASSLRGAEAFF.

The rearrangement joins TRBV6-1 to TRBJ2-1, with a possible D match to TRBD2 (6 bases). Per the germline V gene, CDR1 is MNHNS and CDR2 is SASEGT. The V gene lost 2 bases and the J gene lost 4 bases, with 12 bases spanning the gap. The CDR3 sequence is 15 residues long. Written as DNA, the CDR3 is TGTGCCAGCAGTGAATTAGCGGTACCGTACAATGAGCAGTTCTTC. Encoded protein: CASSELAVPYNEQFF.

CDR3 DNA sequence: TGTGCCAGCAGTTCCCCTGGGTTACACAATGAGCAGTTCTTC. Translation gives CASSSPGLHNEQFF. V usage is TRBV6-5 and J usage is TRBJ2-1; no clear D. CDR3 length equals 14 residues. V was trimmed by 4 bases and J by 5 bases, leaving 12 bases between them. Germline V lookup: CDR1 MNHEY, CDR2 SVGAGI.

V is TRBV27 and J is TRBJ1-5, with TRBD1 matching over 9 bases. V dropped 3 bases and J dropped 6; count of bases not matched to a gene: 6. The CDR3 totals 15 residues. Germline values: CDR1 MNHEY, CDR2 SMNVEV (reference sequence). CDR3 nucleotides: TGTGCCAGCAGTTTTACAGGGGGCGCGGGTCAGCCCCAGCATTTT. This codes for CASSFTGGAGQPQHF.

This rearrangement joins TRBV11-2 to TRBJ2-1; no clear D gene. With 3 bases removed from V and 0 bases from J, the gap between germline ends came to 12 bases. Germline V lookup: CDR1 SGHAT, CDR2 FQNNGV. The CDR3 runs 16 residues. The CDR3 sequence: CASSLVARSSYNEQFF. CDR3 in DNA: TGTGCCAGCAGCTTGGTTGCTCGCAGCTCCTACAATGAGCAGTTCTTC.

This rearrangement joins TRBV28 to TRBJ2-7; D call uncertain. The germline V gene has CDR1 MDHEN and CDR2 SYDVKM. The V end lost 5 bases, the J end lost 4 bases, and 6 bases lay between the germline ends. CDR3 length equals 11 residues. The CDR3 nucleotides read TGTGCCAGCAGTATGAGGTACGAGCAGTACTTC. Residues: CASSMRYEQYF.